The clone carrying this T cell receptor (beta chain) occurred a few times. No antigen is known for it. This specimen comes from a study of post-analysis software for immune sequencing data. Study context: As for disease course, relapsing-remitting, secondary progressive and progressive-relapsing multiple sclerosis were all included.

The study's findings and limits: Comparison of patients with controls showed about 5 TRBV segments more frequent in patients, TRBV5-6, TRBV5-1 and TRBV20-1 among them.

Per germline, CDR1 SQVTM and CDR2 ANQGSEA. The CDR3 is 13 residues long. The V end was cut by 4 bases, the J end by 7 bases, with 17 bases between. Unique molecular identifiers tagged the TCR beta cDNA libraries. TCRdb analysed the PCR reads with MiXCR anew, one entry per CDR3 protein. The top ten clones hold 6.5% to 8% of a sample with about 430,000 distinct CDR3 sequences, 39% of them seen once. The J gene is TRBJ2-7, the V gene TRBV29-1; TRBD2 is a possible D gene (7 bases). Sequenced input: blood. The TCR was taken from a girl aged 2-10 years with multiple sclerosis. The CDR3 nucleotides read TGCAGCGTTGCTATGGCGGGGGCGGGTGAGCAGTACTTC. Its protein is CSVAMAGAGEQYF.